This record covers a single T cell receptor (beta chain). Its antigen is unidentified. In germline, CDR1 is PRHDT, CDR2 FYEKMQ (reference sequence). The CDR3 covers 16 residues. V lost 0 bases and J 3 bases, leaving 11 bases between the germline ends. Time point meaning: recipient sample about 28 days before transplant, after cytoreduction. Blood collection times were about day -28 and days 30, 100, 180 posttransplant. This entry is derived from a study of T cell clonotyping in hematopoietic cell transplantation. Across the study: Recipients' pretransplant samples followed cytoreduction.

Method: immunoSEQ multiplex PCR; TCRdb's copy keeps in-frame clones and lacks some. The sample carries some 7,000 clones, around 88% recorded once. Broader study findings: Cells were unsorted, so CD4 and CD8 contributions were not separated. Pathologically expanded recipient clonotypes increased progressively from day 30 to day 180 as diversity fell.

This TCR was sampled from a man between 25 and 39 years old with acute myeloid leukemia. Some clones in this sample may be carry-over from other donors' samples. Sequenced here: peripheral blood mononuclear cells, sampled before stem cell transplant. The chain joins TRBV13 to TRBJ1-4; possible D gene TRBD1, 5 bases. This CDR3 is CASSLGPRAANEKLFF. DNA of the CDR3: TGTGCCAGCAGCTTAGGCCCCAGGGCGGCTAATGAAAAACTGTTTTTT.